A single sample gave rise to the 18 T cell receptor beta chains below, sequenced in a study of shared clonotypes between healthy human individuals. The method was immunoSEQ multiplex PCR; TCRdb's version includes in-frame clones alone and lacks a portion of them. The table lists approximately 1,500,000 clones, around 97% of them singletons, with over 1% in the top ten. The sequenced sample consisted of naive CD4+ T cells sorted from blood. Subset described: CD45RA+ positively selected. The receptors derive from a man aged 30 to 45 in good health.

This clone has a single count. This chain uses TRBV7-2 with TRBJ2-6; 9 bases fit TRBD1. CDR1 and CDR2 from the germline V gene are SGHTA and FQGNSA. V was pared by 2 bases and J by 4 bases, with 12 bases of the junction left unmatched. CDR3 length equals 19 residues. The CDR3, as DNA: TGTGCCAGCAGCTTAAAGGGGACAGGGATTCTGGGAGGGGCCAACGTCCTGACTTTC. Its protein product is CASSLKGTGILGGANVLTF.

The table lists this clone with a count of one. The V call is TRBV28, the J call TRBJ1-2; D not resolved. V lost 11 bases, J lost 8 bases, and 15 bases lay in between. Germline CDR1 reads MDHEN; CDR2 reads SYDVKM. This CDR3 is built from 11 residues. Here the CDR3 DNA reads TGTGCCTCTAGAGGGCCCTGGGGCTACACCTTC. It specifies CASRGPWGYTF.

V gene TRBV13 combines with J gene TRBJ1-3, with unresolved D. The CDR3 runs 16 residues. V was clipped by 1 base and J by 0 bases, with 10 bases between them. The germline gives CDR1 PRHDT, CDR2 FYEKMQ (reference sequence). The CDR3 sequence is CASSLVQLNSGNTIYF. The CDR3 region has the DNA TGTGCCAGCAGCTTAGTACAATTGAACTCTGGAAACACCATATATTTT.

V gene TRBV7-2 combines with J gene TRBJ2-5; the D is unclear. Germline assignment: CDR1 SGHTA and CDR2 FQGNSA. Trimming cost V 2 bases and J 7 bases, with 11 bases left between them. This CDR3 is built from 13 residues. CDR3 loop: CASSLKIDGTQYF. As DNA, the CDR3 is TGTGCCAGCAGCTTAAAGATCGACGGGACCCAGTACTTC. The full variable domain, completed using reference TRBV7-2 and TRBJ2-5, is GAGVSQSPSNKVTEKGKDVELRCDPISGHTALYWYRQSLGQGLEFLIYFQGNSAPDKSGLPSDRFSAERTGGSVSTLTIQRTQQEDSAVYLCASSLKIDGTQYFGPGTRLLVL.

This clone was recorded once. CDR3 bases: TGTGCCAGCAGCTTAAACCTCAACAGGGCTTTCTTC. It encodes CASSLNLNRAFF. The V gene is TRBV5-6, the J gene TRBJ2-1, with D possibly TRBD1 on 6 matching bases. Germline CDR1 SGHDT, CDR2 YYEEEE. V dropped 2 bases and J dropped 16 bases, with 16 bases sitting between them. This CDR3 has 12 residues.

This clone appeared once. V and J are TRBV25-1 and TRBJ1-4, with 9 bases lining up with TRBD1. The junction had 8 bases not matched to a gene; V was cut back by 3 bases and J by 6 bases. Germline CDR1 reads MGHDK; CDR2 reads SYGVNS. The CDR3 length is 16 residues. The CDR3 DNA is TGTGCCAGCAGTGATCCCCCGGGACAGGGTGATGAAAAACTGTTTTTT. This encodes CASSDPPGQGDEKLFF.

This CDR3 is CASSTTREAFF. The CDR3 DNA reads TGTGCCAGCTCAACAACCAGGGAAGCTTTCTTT. The chain couples TRBV2 to TRBJ1-1; D call uncertain. Germline V lookup: CDR1 SNHLY, CDR2 FYNNEI. V was cut by 8 bases and J by 8 bases, with 12 bases left in between. The CDR3 is made up of 11 amino acids.

V is TRBV7-6 and J is TRBJ2-2, with TRBD1 matching over 8 bases. The CDR3 totals 14 residues. Per germline, CDR1 SGHVS and CDR2 FNYEAQ. V shed 6 bases and J 6 bases; nucleotides not matched to a gene: 6. The CDR3 region has the DNA TGTGCCAGCAGGCGGACAGGGCGTGCCGGGGAGCTGTTTTTT. Translation gives CASRRTGRAGELFF.

The chain is built from TRBV7-2 and TRBJ2-2; D gene ambiguous. The germline V and J ends were trimmed by 0 bases and 8 bases, with 4 bases remaining between them. The CDR3 runs to 12 residues. Germline values: CDR1 SGHTA, CDR2 FQGNSA. DNA of the CDR3: TGTGCCAGCAGCTTAGCTGGGGGGGAGCTGTTTTTT. Amino acids: CASSLAGGELFF.

The rearrangement links TRBV7-2 to TRBJ2-1, with D possibly TRBD2 on 6 matching bases. V gave up 7 bases and J gave up 3 bases, with 16 bases separating them. Germline V lookup: CDR1 SGHTA, CDR2 FQGNSA. This CDR3 is 15 amino acids long. CDR3 coding DNA: TGTGCCAGCAAGTACGGGAGCCTGAACTACAATGAGCAGTTCTTC. Its translation: CASKYGSLNYNEQFF. Full variable domain (remainder filled in from reference TRBV7-2 and TRBJ2-1): GAGVSQSPSNKVTEKGKDVELRCDPISGHTALYWYRQSLGQGLEFLIYFQGNSAPDKSGLPSDRFSAERTGGSVSTLTIQRTQQEDSAVYLCASKYGSLNYNEQFFGPGTRLTVL.

This chain joins TRBV5-1 and TRBJ1-4; TRBD1 is a possible D gene (5 bases). Trimming cost V 2 bases and J 7 bases, with 9 bases left between them. The CDR3 runs 13 residues. Germline V gives CDR1 SGHRS, CDR2 YFSETQ. CDR3 residues: CASSFQGSEKLFF. The CDR3 DNA reads TGCGCCAGCAGCTTCCAGGGTAGTGAAAAACTGTTTTTT.

The chain joins TRBV11-2 to TRBJ2-1; tentative D call: TRBD2 (6 bases). The CDR3 sequence is 15 residues long. Trimming shortened V by 2 bases and J by 1 base, and 9 bases separated the two germline ends. The germline V gene has CDR1 SGHAT and CDR2 FQNNGV. The CDR3 sequence: CASSLMLASYNEQFF. CDR3 coding DNA: TGTGCCAGCAGCTTAATGCTAGCGTCCTACAATGAGCAGTTCTTC.

The chain couples TRBV5-4 to TRBJ1-3; maybe TRBD1 (6 bases). The CDR3 loop spans 15 amino acids. The germline gives CDR1 SGHNT, CDR2 YYREEE (reference sequence). Trimming removed 3 bases from V and 5 bases from J, with 15 bases in between. The CDR3 spells CASSSRGPTRNTIYF. The CDR3 region has the DNA TGTGCCAGCAGCTCACGGGGGCCTACTAGAAACACCATATATTTT.

V usage is TRBV27 and J usage is TRBJ1-4; 7 nucleotides align to TRBD1. The CDR3 spans 16 residues. Germline V gene sequence: CDR1 MNHEY, CDR2 SMNVEV (reference sequence). V lost 5 bases, J lost 0 bases, and 6 bases stayed unmatched. This CDR3 is CASSTTGVPTNEKLFF. The CDR3 region has the DNA TGTGCCAGCAGTACAACAGGGGTTCCAACTAATGAAAAACTGTTTTTT.

This chain uses TRBV28 with TRBJ2-7, with 10 bases aligning to TRBD1. J gave up 6 bases and V 4 bases, and 6 bases lay outside the gene matches. CDR3 length equals 14 residues. Germline assignment: CDR1 MDHEN and CDR2 SYDVKM. The CDR3: CASSSSGQGREQYF. In nucleotides, the CDR3 is TGTGCCAGCAGTTCCTCGGGACAGGGGCGCGAGCAGTACTTC.

This chain connects TRBV5-5 to TRBJ2-1; 10 nucleotides match TRBD2. Per germline, CDR1 SGHKS and CDR2 YYEKEE (reference sequence). V was clipped by 4 bases and J by 10 bases; unmatched bases: 5. CDR3 length: 13 amino acids. In DNA, the CDR3 is TGTGCCAGCAGCCTTCTAGCGGGAGTGGAGCAGTTCTTC. As protein: CASSLLAGVEQFF.

This rearrangement joins TRBV7-2 to TRBJ2-3; possibly TRBD2 for D (6 bases). The CDR3 sequence is 15 residues long. Germline V CDR1 and CDR2: SGHTA, FQGNSA. The V gene lost 1 base and the J gene lost 0 bases, with 8 bases spanning the gap. The CDR3 DNA reads as TGTGCCAGCAGCTTAGTCGGGACTAGCACAGATACGCAGTATTTT. Protein product: CASSLVGTSTDTQYF.

The chain employs TRBV10-1 and TRBJ2-2; no firm D call. Germline V gene sequence: CDR1 WNHNN, CDR2 SYGVQD (reference sequence). V was trimmed by 6 bases and J by 6 bases, leaving 11 bases between them. The CDR3 length is 13 residues. The CDR3 sequence: CASSRILSGELFF. As DNA, the CDR3 is TGCGCCAGCAGCCGGATTCTTTCCGGGGAGCTGTTTTTT.